These 6 T cell receptor beta chains were sequenced from one sample in a study of blood T cell repertoires in COVID-19. The protocol was immunoSEQ multiplex PCR, while the TCRdb copy is restricted to in-frame clones and leaves out a portion. Of approximately 460,000 clones detected, 89% appear once; the ten largest clones hold around 0.95%. The sample comprised peripheral blood. These receptors came from a man younger than 30 with COVID-19, enrolled during active disease.

V gene TRBV4-1 combines with J gene TRBJ2-7, with TRBD1 identical over 8 bases. After removal of 4 bases from V and 2 bases from J, the junction contained 7 bases not matched to a gene. Germline CDR1 MGHRA, CDR2 YSYEKL. The CDR3 has 15 amino acids. CDR3 coding DNA: TGCGCCAGCAGCCGTGACAGGGGCCCTCCCTACGAGCAGTACTTC. It translates to CASSRDRGPPYEQYF.

This clone was seen just once. The chain recombines TRBV7-8 with TRBJ2-7; 11 nucleotides align to TRBD2. The J segment lost 5 bases and the V segment lost 3 bases, leaving 6 bases of the junction unmatched. There are 15 residues in the CDR3. The V gene's germline CDR1 is SGHVS and CDR2 FQNEAQ. DNA of the CDR3: TGTGCCAGCAGCTTTCGACTAGCGGGGAAAGACGAGCAGTACTTC. Residues: CASSFRLAGKDEQYF.

This clone was detected only a few times. The chain has TRBV6-5 and TRBJ2-7; tentatively, D is TRBD2 (6 bases). The CDR3 spans 15 residues. Trimming shortened V by 5 bases and J by 0 bases, and 14 bases separated the two germline ends. Germline lookup yields CDR1 MNHEY and CDR2 SVGAGI. The CDR3 sequence is CASSPRETLSYEQYF. In DNA, the CDR3 is TGTGCCAGCAGTCCCCGGGAGACACTCTCCTACGAGCAGTACTTC.

The chain combines TRBV28 with TRBJ2-3, with TRBD2 identical over 9 bases. J gave up 3 bases and V 2 bases, and 9 bases lay outside the gene matches. The germline gives CDR1 MDHEN, CDR2 SYDVKM. The CDR3 runs 17 residues. This chain's CDR3 is CASSLALAGIQTDTQYF. The CDR3 nucleotides read TGTGCCAGCAGTTTAGCGCTAGCGGGAATCCAAACAGATACGCAGTATTTT.

This rearrangement joins TRBV3-1 (or the pseudogene TRBV3-2) to TRBJ2-3; 10 bases fit TRBD2. The germline V gene encodes CDR1 LGHDT and CDR2 YNNKEL (reference sequence). The ends lost 3 bases at V and 1 base at J; junction bases unmatched: 10. CDR3 size: 18 residues. CDR3: CASSHYHTGTSGTDTQYF. The CDR3 coding sequence is TGTGCCAGCAGCCATTATCATACCGGGACTAGCGGCACAGATACGCAGTATTTT.

The chain joins TRBV6-5 to TRBJ2-3; D not certain. The CDR3 is 14 residues long. V shed 6 bases and J shed 4 bases, with 14 bases lying between them. Germline V CDR1 and CDR2: MNHEY, SVGAGI. The CDR3 reads CASSWSSWSDTQYF. The CDR3 DNA sequence: TGTGCCAGCAGCTGGAGTAGCTGGTCAGATACGCAGTATTTT.